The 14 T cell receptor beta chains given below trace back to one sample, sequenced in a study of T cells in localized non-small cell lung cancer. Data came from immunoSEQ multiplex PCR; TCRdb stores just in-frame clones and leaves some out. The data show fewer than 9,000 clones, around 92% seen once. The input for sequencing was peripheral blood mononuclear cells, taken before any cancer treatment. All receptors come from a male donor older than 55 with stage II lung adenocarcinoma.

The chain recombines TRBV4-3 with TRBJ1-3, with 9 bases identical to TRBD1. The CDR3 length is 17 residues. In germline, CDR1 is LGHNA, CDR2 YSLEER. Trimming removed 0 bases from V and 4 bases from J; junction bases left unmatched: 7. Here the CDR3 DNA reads TGCGCCAGCAGCCAAGATACAGGGGGCGCTTCCGGAAACACCATATATTTT. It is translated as CASSQDTGGASGNTIYF.

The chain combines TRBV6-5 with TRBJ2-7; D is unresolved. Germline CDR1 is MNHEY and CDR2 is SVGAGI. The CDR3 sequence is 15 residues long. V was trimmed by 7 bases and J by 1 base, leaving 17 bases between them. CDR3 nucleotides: TGTGCCAGCATCTCACGGCTGGGCATGTCCTACGAGCAGTACTTC. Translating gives CASISRLGMSYEQYF.

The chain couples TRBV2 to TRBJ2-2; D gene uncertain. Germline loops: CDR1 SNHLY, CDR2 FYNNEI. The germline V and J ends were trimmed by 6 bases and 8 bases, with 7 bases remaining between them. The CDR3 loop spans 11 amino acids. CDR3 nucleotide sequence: TGTGCCAGCAGGAAGCTTGGGGAGCTGTTTTTT. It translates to CASRKLGELFF.

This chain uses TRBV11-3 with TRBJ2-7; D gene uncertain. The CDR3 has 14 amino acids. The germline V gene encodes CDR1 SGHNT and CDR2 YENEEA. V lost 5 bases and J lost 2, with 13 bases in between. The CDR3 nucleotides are TGTGCCAGCAGCCCCTATGAGAGACCCTACGAGCAGTACTTC. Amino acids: CASSPYERPYEQYF.

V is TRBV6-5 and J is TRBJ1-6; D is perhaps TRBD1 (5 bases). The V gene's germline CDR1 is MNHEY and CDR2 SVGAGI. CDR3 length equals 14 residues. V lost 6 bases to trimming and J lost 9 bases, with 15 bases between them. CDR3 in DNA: TGTGCCAGCAGGGGGGTCGGGGCGGGTTCACCCCTCCACTTT. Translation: CASRGVGAGSPLHF.

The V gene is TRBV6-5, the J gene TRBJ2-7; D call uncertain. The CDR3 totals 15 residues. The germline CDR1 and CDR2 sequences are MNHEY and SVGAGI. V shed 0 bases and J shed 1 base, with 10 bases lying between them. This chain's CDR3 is CASSYSPLDSYEQYF. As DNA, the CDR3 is TGTGCCAGCAGTTACTCGCCGTTAGATTCCTACGAGCAGTACTTC.

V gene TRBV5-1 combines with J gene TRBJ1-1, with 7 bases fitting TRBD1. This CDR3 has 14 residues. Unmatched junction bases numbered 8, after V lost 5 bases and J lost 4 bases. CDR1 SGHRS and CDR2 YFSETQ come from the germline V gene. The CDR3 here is CASRKGGELTEAFF. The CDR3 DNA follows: TGCGCCAGCAGGAAAGGGGGCGAACTCACTGAAGCTTTCTTT.

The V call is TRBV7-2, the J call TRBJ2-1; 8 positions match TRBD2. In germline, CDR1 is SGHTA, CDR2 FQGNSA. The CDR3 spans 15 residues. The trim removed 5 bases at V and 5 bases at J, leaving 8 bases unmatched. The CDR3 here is CASSIQAGANNEQFF. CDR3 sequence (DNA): TGTGCCAGCAGCATACAAGCGGGGGCTAACAATGAGCAGTTCTTC.

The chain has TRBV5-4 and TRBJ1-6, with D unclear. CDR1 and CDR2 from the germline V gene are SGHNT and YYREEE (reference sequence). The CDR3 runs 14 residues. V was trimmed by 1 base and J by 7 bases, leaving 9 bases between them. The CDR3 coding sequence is TGTGCCAGCAGCTTGTACAGCATGAATTCACCCCTCCACTTT. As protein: CASSLYSMNSPLHF. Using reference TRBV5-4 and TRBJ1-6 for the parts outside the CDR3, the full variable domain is ETGVTQSPTHLIKTRGQQVTLRCSSQSGHNTVSWYQQALGQGPQFIFQYYREEENGRGNFPPRFSGLQFPNYSSELNVNALELDDSALYLCASSLYSMNSPLHFGNGTRLTVT.

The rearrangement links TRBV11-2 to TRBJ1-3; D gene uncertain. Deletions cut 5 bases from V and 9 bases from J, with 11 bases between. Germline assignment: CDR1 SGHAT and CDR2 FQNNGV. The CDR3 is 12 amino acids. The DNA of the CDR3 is TGTGCCAGCAGCCCCCCGGGAGCCACCATATATTTT. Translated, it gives CASSPPGATIYF.

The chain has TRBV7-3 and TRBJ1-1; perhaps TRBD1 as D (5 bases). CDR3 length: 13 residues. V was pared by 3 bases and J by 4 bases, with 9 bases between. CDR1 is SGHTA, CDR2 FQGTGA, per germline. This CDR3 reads CASSLGVATEAFF. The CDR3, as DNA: TGTGCCAGCAGCTTGGGGGTCGCCACTGAAGCTTTCTTT.

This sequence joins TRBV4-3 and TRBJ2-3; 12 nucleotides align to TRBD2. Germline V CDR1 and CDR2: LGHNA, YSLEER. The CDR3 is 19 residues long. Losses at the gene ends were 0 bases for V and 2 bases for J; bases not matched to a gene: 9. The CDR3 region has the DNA TGCGCCAGCAGCCAAGATCCTAGCGGGGGGGCCTCATTCACAGATACGCAGTATTTT. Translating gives CASSQDPSGGASFTDTQYF.

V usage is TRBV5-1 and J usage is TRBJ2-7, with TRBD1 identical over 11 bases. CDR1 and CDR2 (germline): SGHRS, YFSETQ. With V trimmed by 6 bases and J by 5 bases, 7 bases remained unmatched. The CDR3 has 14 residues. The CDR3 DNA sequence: TGCGCCAGCACCCGGACAGGGGGCACGGACGAGCAGTACTTC. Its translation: CASTRTGGTDEQYF.

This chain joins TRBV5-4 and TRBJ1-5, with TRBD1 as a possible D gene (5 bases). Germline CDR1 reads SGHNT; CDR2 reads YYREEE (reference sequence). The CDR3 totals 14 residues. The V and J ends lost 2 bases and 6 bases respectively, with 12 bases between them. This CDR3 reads CASSFAGSSQPQHF. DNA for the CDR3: TGTGCCAGCAGCTTCGCAGGGTCAAGTCAGCCCCAGCATTTT.